Shown below are 5 T cell receptor beta chains from a single sample sequenced in a study of T cells in Graves' hyperthyroidism and ophthalmopathy. Template material for amplifying TCR beta CDR3 regions consisted of RNA transcripts. An initial round of RT-PCR targeting the TCR CDR3 relied on the HTBI primer set. Each CDR3 protein is one row after TCRdb ran MiXCR on the multiplex PCR reads. This table has over 450,000 distinct CDR3 sequences, about an eighth appearing once. The material sequenced was blood. These receptors all come from a woman aged 18-29 years with Graves' hyperthyroidism.

The chain combines TRBV9 with TRBJ2-2, with TRBD1 as a possible D gene (5 bases). V was shortened by 0 bases and J by 4 bases, with 7 bases between the two germline ends. The CDR3 spans 14 residues. Germline V lookup: CDR1 SGDLS, CDR2 YYNGEE. CDR3 in amino acids: CASSVDRGTGELFF. As DNA, the CDR3 is TGTGCCAGCAGCGTAGATAGGGGCACCGGGGAGCTGTTTTTT.

Ten or more counts support this clonotype. The chain has TRBV12-3 or TRBV12-4 and TRBJ2-5; TRBD2 is a possible D gene (5 bases). The CDR3 runs to 14 residues. V gave up 5 bases and J gave up 0 bases, with 10 bases separating them. CDR3 loop: CASSVDFNQETQYF. The CDR3 coding sequence is TGTGCCAGCAGTGTGGACTTTAACCAAGAGACCCAGTACTTC.

This clonotype has ten or more counts. The gene calls are TRBV6-1 and TRBJ2-1; D perhaps matches TRBD1 (6 bases). CDR3 length: 15 amino acids. V was cut by 5 bases and J by 0 bases, with 11 bases left in between. CDR1 and CDR2 from the germline V gene are MNHNS and SASEGT. The chain's CDR3 is CASSPQGSSYNEQFF. For the CDR3, the DNA is TGTGCCAGCAGTCCACAGGGTAGCTCCTACAATGAGCAGTTCTTC.

This clonotype was seen a few times. The genes are TRBV20-1 and TRBJ2-2; no firm D call. The CDR3 contains 13 residues. V shed 3 bases and J shed 6 bases, with 11 bases lying between them. Germline lookup yields CDR1 DFQATT and CDR2 SNEGSKA (reference sequence). Written as DNA, the CDR3 is TGCAGTGCTAGCCCTGACTTTTCCGGGGAGCTGTTTTTT. Protein sequence: CSASPDFSGELFF.

This clonotype was seen a few times. The CDR3 DNA reads TGCAGTGCTAGAAGATCACCTCAATACACAGATACGCAGTATTTT. This gives the protein CSARRSPQYTDTQYF. This sequence joins TRBV20-1 and TRBJ2-3, with D uncertain. This CDR3 has 15 residues. V was clipped by 2 bases and J by 2 bases, with 14 bases between them. From germline, CDR1 is DFQATT and CDR2 SNEGSKA (reference sequence).